This record concerns one T cell receptor beta chain sequence. This sample stems from a study of blood T cell repertoires in COVID-19. For the study at large: Spain, Italy and the United States supplied samples that represented acute and convalescent COVID-19.

The germline V and J ends were trimmed by 6 bases and 2 bases, with 11 bases remaining between them. Germline CDR1 MDHEN, CDR2 SYDVKM. The CDR3 totals 13 residues. Sequencing was performed with immunoSEQ multiplex PCR; in TCRdb, only in-frame clones are kept and a portion is missing. This table holds some 340,000 clones, around 87% found once. The V gene is TRBV28, the J gene TRBJ2-7; the D gene is possibly TRBD1 (6 bases). Sequencing was carried out using PBMCs or T cells enriched from blood (not recorded which). The TCR comes from a woman aged 25 to 39 who had recovered from COVID-19. The CDR3 DNA is TGTGCCAGCAGCCCGGACAGCCCCTACGAGCAGTACTTC. This sequence encodes CASSPDSPYEQYF.